This T cell receptor (beta chain) was recovered during a study of blood T cell repertoires in COVID-19. Study context: Italy, Spain and the United States were the sources of the convalescent and acute COVID-19 samples. T cells, B-cell-depleted T cells, or PBMCs provided the cDNA or gDNA that served as material.

The V end lost 5 bases, the J end lost 2 bases, and 21 bases lay between the germline ends. CDR3 length: 17 amino acids. Per the germline V gene, CDR1 is MNHNY and CDR2 is SVGAGI (reference sequence). This clone turned up a few times. Enrollment of patients from Seattle took place during active infection, with longitudinal follow-up. The data were produced by immunoSEQ multiplex PCR, yet TCRdb's version contains in-frame clones alone and is incomplete. The repertoire consists of around 230,000 clones, with over 75% occurring once and the leading ten covering 4% to 6%. The TCR originated in a man in his forties or fifties with COVID-19, enrolled during active disease. The sample taken for sequencing was peripheral blood. The V gene is TRBV6-6, the J gene TRBJ1-2; possibly TRBD1 for D (5 bases). CDR3 DNA: TGTGCCAGCAGTCCGGGCCGCAGGGACTTTAGGAACTATGGCTACACCTTC. This encodes CASSPGRRDFRNYGYTF.